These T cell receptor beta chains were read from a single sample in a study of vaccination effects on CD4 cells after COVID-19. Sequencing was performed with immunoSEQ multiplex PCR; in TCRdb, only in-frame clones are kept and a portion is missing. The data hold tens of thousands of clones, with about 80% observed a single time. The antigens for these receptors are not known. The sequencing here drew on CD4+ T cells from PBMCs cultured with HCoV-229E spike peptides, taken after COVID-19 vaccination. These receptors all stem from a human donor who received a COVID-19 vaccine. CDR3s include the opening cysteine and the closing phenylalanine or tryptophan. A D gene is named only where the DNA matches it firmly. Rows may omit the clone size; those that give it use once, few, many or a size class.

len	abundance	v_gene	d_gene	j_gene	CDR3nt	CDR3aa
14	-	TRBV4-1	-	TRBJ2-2	TGCGCCAGCAGCCAAGATTTGGGGACCGGGGAGCTGTTTTTT	CASSQDLGTGELFF
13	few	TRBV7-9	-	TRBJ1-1	TGTGCCAGCAGCCTCGAGCTGAACACTGAAGCTTTCTTT	CASSLELNTEAFF
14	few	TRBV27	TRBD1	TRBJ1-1	TGTGCCAGCAGGGGGACAGGGCGGAACACTGAAGCTTTCTTT	CASRGTGRNTEAFF
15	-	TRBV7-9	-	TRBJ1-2	TGTGCCAGCAGCAAACGAGGGCCAAATAACTATGGCTACACCTTC	CASSKRGPNNYGYTF
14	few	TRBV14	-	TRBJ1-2	TGTGCCAGCAGCCAACATGGGACTAACTATGGCTACACCTTC	CASSQHGTNYGYTF
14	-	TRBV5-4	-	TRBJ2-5	TGTGCCAGCAGCTTGGCCTACAGCCAAGAGACCCAGTACTTC	CASSLAYSQETQYF
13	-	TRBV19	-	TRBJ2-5	TGTGCCAGTAGTATCGCCCCCCCCGAGACCCAGTACTTC	CASSIAPPETQYF
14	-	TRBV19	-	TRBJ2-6	TGTGCCACCGAGGAGATTTCAGGGGCCAACGTCCTGACTTTC	CATEEISGANVLTF
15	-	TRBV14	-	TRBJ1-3	TGTGCCAGCAGCCAAGTGGGGGCGCTTGGAAACACCATATATTTT	CASSQVGALGNTIYF
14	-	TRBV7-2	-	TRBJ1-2	TGTGCCAGCAGCTTTTCTACAGGGATCAAGGGCTACACCTTC	CASSFSTGIKGYTF
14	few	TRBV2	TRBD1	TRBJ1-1	TGTGCCAGCAGTGGGGACAGGGGATCCACTGAAGCTTTCTTT	CASSGDRGSTEAFF
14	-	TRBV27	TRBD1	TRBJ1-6	TGTGCCAGCAGTCCCCGCAGGGACAGCTCACCCCTCCACTTT	CASSPRRDSSPLHF
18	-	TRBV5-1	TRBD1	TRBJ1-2	TGCGCCAGCAGCTCCTCCGGGACAGGGAGGAGCGGTAACTATGGCTACACCTTC	CASSSSGTGRSGNYGYTF
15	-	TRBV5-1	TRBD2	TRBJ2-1	TGCGCCAGCAGCTTCGGGGGGGTTTCCTACAATGAGCAGTTCTTC	CASSFGGVSYNEQFF
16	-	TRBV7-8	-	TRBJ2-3	TGTGCCAGCAGCTTACATACAGGGCAGGGCACAGATACGCAGTATTTT	CASSLHTGQGTDTQYF
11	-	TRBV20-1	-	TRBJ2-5	TGCAGCCGCATTGGGTCAGAGACCCAGTACTTC	CSRIGSETQYF
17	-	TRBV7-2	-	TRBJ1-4	TGTGCCAGCAGCTTAGCGATACGGGGCGCAACTAATGAAAAACTGTTTTTT	CASSLAIRGATNEKLFF
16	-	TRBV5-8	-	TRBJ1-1	TGTGCCAGCCCTAACGTACCGGGACGGTCGAACACTGAAGCTTTCTTT	CASPNVPGRSNTEAFF
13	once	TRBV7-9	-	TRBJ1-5	TGTGCCAGCAGCCCTGGGCAGTATCAGCCCCAGCATTTT	CASSPGQYQPQHF
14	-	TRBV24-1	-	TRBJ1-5	TGTGCCACCAGTGACAGATTTAGCAATCAGCCCCAGCATTTT	CATSDRFSNQPQHF
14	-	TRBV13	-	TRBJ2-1	TGTGCCAGCAGTCAGGGGGGCTTCAGGGATGAGCAGTTCTTC	CASSQGGFRDEQFF
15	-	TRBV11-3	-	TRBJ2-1	TGTGCCAGCAGCCCGGGTGGGGCAGTCTACAATGAGCAGTTCTTC	CASSPGGAVYNEQFF